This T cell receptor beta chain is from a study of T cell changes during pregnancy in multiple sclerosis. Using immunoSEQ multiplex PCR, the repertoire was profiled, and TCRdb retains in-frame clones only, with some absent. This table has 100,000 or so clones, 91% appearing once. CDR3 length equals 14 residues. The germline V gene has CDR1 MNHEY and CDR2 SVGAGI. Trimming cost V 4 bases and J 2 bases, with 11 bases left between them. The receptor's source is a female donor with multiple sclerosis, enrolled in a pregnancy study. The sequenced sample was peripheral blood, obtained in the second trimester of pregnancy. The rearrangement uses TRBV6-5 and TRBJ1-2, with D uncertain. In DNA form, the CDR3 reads TGTGCCAGCAGTTCTTCCGACAACAACTATGGCTACACCTTC. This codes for CASSSSDNNYGYTF.